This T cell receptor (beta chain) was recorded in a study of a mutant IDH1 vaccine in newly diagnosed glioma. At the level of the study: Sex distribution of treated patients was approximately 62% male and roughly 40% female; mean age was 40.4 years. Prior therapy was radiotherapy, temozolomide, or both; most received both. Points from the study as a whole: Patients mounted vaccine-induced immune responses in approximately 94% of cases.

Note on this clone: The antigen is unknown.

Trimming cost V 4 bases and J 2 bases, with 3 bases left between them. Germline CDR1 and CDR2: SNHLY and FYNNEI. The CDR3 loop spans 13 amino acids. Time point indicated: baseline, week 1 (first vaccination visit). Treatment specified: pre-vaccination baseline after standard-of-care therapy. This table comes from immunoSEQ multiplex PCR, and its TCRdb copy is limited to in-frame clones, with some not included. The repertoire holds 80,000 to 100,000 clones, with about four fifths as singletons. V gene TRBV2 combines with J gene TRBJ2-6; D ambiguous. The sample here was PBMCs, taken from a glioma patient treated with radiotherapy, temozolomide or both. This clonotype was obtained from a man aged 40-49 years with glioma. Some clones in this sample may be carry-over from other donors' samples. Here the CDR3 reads CASSGTGANVLTF. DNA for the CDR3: TGTGCCAGCAGTGGGACTGGGGCCAACGTCCTGACTTTC.